This entry lists 30 T cell receptor beta chains sequenced from one sample in a study of blood T cell repertoires in COVID-19. Sequencing used immunoSEQ multiplex PCR; TCRdb keeps in-frame clones, though not all of them. The sample shows under 400,000 clones, roughly nine tenths of them seen only once. The sequenced material came from peripheral blood. The source is a woman in her 30s with COVID-19, enrolled during active disease.

The J gene is TRBJ2-2, the V gene TRBV6-2 or TRBV6-3; perhaps TRBD2 as D (5 bases). The CDR3 has 15 amino acids. Germline lookup yields CDR1 MNHEY and CDR2 SVGEGT. The V end was cut by 5 bases, the J end by 7 bases, with 17 bases between. CDR3 nucleotides: TGTGCCAGCAGTCCCCTTAATGGGGAGTTCGGGGAGCTGTTTTTT. The encoded protein is CASSPLNGEFGELFF.

The chain carries TRBV5-4 and TRBJ2-1; D unresolved. Trimming removed 2 bases at V and 9 bases at J, with 9 bases between. The germline V gene has CDR1 SGHNT and CDR2 YYREEE (reference sequence). This CDR3 comprises 12 residues. CDR3 DNA sequence: TGTGCCAGCAGCTTCCACGGGTCTGAGCAGTTCTTC. Translation: CASSFHGSEQFF. Based on the CDR3 plus reference TRBV5-4 and TRBJ2-1, the full variable domain is ETGVTQSPTHLIKTRGQQVTLRCSSQSGHNTVSWYQQALGQGPQFIFQYYREEENGRGNFPPRFSGLQFPNYSSELNVNALELDDSALYLCASSFHGSEQFFGPGTRLTVL.

The CDR3 sequence: CASSLDPGGYSPLHF. The DNA of the CDR3 is TGTGCCAGCAGCTTGGATCCAGGGGGTTATTCACCCCTCCACTTT. This sequence joins TRBV5-5 and TRBJ1-6; 7 bases map to TRBD1. In germline, CDR1 is SGHKS, CDR2 YYEKEE (reference sequence). V shed 0 bases and J 8 bases; nucleotides not matched to a gene: 5. This CDR3 region has 15 residues.

The J gene is TRBJ2-5, the V gene TRBV10-2, with 8 bases that match TRBD1. V lost 6 bases and J lost 5; bases outside the gene matches: 11. CDR3 length: 15 residues. Germline loops: CDR1 WSHSY, CDR2 SAAADI. CDR3 sequence (DNA): TGCGCCAGCAGGGATCGACAGGGGATGGGGGAGACCCAGTACTTC. Protein product: CASRDRQGMGETQYF.

The V gene is TRBV11-2, the J gene TRBJ1-3; D might be TRBD1 (5 bases). Trimming took 5 bases from V and 1 from J, leaving 18 bases between them. Germline V lookup: CDR1 SGHAT, CDR2 FQNNGV. This CDR3 region has 17 residues. CDR3: CASSTQAAGNSGNTIYF. As DNA, the CDR3 is TGTGCCAGCAGCACTCAGGCCGCAGGGAATTCTGGAAACACCATATATTTT.

This chain connects TRBV19 to TRBJ2-7; 7 bases align to TRBD1. CDR1 is LNHDA and CDR2 is SQIVND in the germline V gene (reference sequence). V was clipped by 4 bases and J by 12 bases; unmatched bases: 12. The CDR3 spans 13 residues. The CDR3 is CASSKTGTVDPYF. In nucleotides, the CDR3 is TGTGCCAGTAGTAAAACCGGGACAGTCGATCCGTACTTC.

This clone was counted once. This chain connects TRBV18 to TRBJ1-2, with 9 bases lining up with TRBD1. With 5 bases clipped from V and 7 bases from J, the junction kept 8 bases outside the gene matches. In germline, CDR1 is KGHSH, CDR2 LQKENI. This CDR3 comprises 14 residues. This chain's CDR3 is CASSSRDRATGYTF. In nucleotides, the CDR3 is TGTGCCAGCTCAAGCCGGGACAGGGCAACTGGCTACACCTTC.

Details on this clone: One end of the junction varies from germline; a read error may be responsible. V usage is TRBV5-4 and J usage is TRBJ2-7; 8 bases align to TRBD1. The CDR3 has 15 residues. Looked up from germline, CDR1 is SGHNT and CDR2 is YYREEE (reference sequence). The chain's CDR3 is CASRLPGQASSEQYF. The DNA of the CDR3 is TGTGCCAGCAGACTACCGGGACAGGCCTCCTCCGAGCAGTACTTC.

The gene calls are TRBV18 and TRBJ2-5, with 7 nucleotides matching TRBD1. The CDR3 has 17 residues. Per the germline V gene, CDR1 is KGHSH and CDR2 is LQKENI. V trimming: 0 bases; J trimming: 5 bases; junction bases outside the gene matches: 12. The CDR3 protein is CASSPPRGQPLSETQYF. For the CDR3, the DNA is TGTGCCAGCTCACCACCCAGGGGACAGCCTTTATCGGAGACCCAGTACTTC.

The chain is built from TRBV9 and TRBJ2-4; perhaps TRBD1 as D (6 bases). The V end lost 0 bases, the J end lost 3 bases, and 13 bases lay between the germline ends. Germline CDR1 and CDR2: SGDLS and YYNGEE. This CDR3 has 16 amino acids. This CDR3 reads CASSVERTEHKNIQYF. CDR3 DNA sequence: TGTGCCAGCAGCGTAGAAAGGACAGAGCACAAAAACATTCAGTACTTC.

V usage is TRBV2 and J usage is TRBJ2-7; D unresolved. V was cut by 1 base and J by 7 bases, with 5 bases left in between. This CDR3 spans 11 amino acids. Per germline, CDR1 SNHLY and CDR2 FYNNEI. CDR3 amino acids: CASSEDREQYF. In DNA form, the CDR3 reads TGTGCCAGCAGTGAAGATCGTGAGCAGTACTTC.

The chain is built from TRBV29-1 and TRBJ2-5, with D unresolved. CDR1 and CDR2 (germline): SQVTM, ANQGSEA. V lost 6 bases and J 5 bases, leaving 10 bases between the germline ends. The CDR3 runs 11 residues. In nucleotides, the CDR3 is TGCAGCGTCCAAGTCAGGGAGACCCAGTACTTC. It encodes CSVQVRETQYF.

The CDR3 spells CAWSVSRVRDQPQHF. The CDR3 nucleotides are TGTGCCTGGAGTGTAAGCAGGGTAAGGGATCAGCCCCAGCATTTT. The chain couples TRBV30 to TRBJ1-5; the D gene is possibly TRBD1 (5 bases). Germline CDR1 reads GTSNPN; CDR2 reads SVGIG (reference sequence). CDR3 length: 15 amino acids. V lost 0 bases and J 5 bases, leaving 14 bases between the germline ends.

The chain combines TRBV27 with TRBJ1-5; a possible D gene is TRBD1 (6 bases). CDR3 length equals 15 residues. Trimming left V 6 bases short and J 3 bases short, with 15 bases between. Germline V CDR1 and CDR2: MNHEY, SMNVEV (reference sequence). DNA for the CDR3: TGTGCCAGCAGCCAGTACCGGGACACCAATCAGCCCCAGCATTTT. Translation: CASSQYRDTNQPQHF.

Concerning this clone: A read error may explain this, as a much larger clone is one base away. V gene TRBV27 combines with J gene TRBJ1-5, with D possibly being TRBD1 (6 bases). Trimming took off 4 bases at V and 2 bases at J, with 6 bases between the two ends. Per the germline V gene, CDR1 is MNHEY and CDR2 is SMNVEV (reference sequence). This CDR3 is built from 13 residues. This chain's CDR3 is CASSWTGNQPQHF. The CDR3 DNA reads as TGTGCCAGCAGTTGGACAGGCAATCAGCCCCAGCATTTT.

This chain links TRBV2 with TRBJ2-3; D not certain. V was pared by 6 bases and J by 3 bases, with 13 bases between. CDR1 and CDR2 from the germline V gene are SNHLY and FYNNEI. This CDR3 is built from 14 residues. CDR3 DNA: TGTGCCAGCAGCGCCATACAGTTAACAGATACGCAGTATTTT. It is translated as CASSAIQLTDTQYF. The full variable domain, in which reference TRBV2 and TRBJ2-3 provide the parts outside the CDR3, is EPEVTQTPSHQVTQMGQEVILRCVPISNHLYFYWYRQILGQKVEFLVSFYNNEISEKSEIFDDQFSVERPDGSNFTLKIRSTKLEDSAMYFCASSAIQLTDTQYFGPGTRLTVL.

DNA for the CDR3: TGTGCCAGCAGCCAAGCGGGACTGCTCTCTGGAAACACCATATATTTT. Protein: CASSQAGLLSGNTIYF. This chain joins TRBV3-1 (or the pseudogene TRBV3-2) and TRBJ1-3, with D perhaps matching TRBD1 (5 bases). Trimming cost V 1 base and J 0 bases, with 10 bases left between them. Germline CDR1 and CDR2: LGHDT and YNNKEL (reference sequence). The CDR3 sequence is 16 residues long.

This sequence joins TRBV6-2 or TRBV6-3 and TRBJ1-5; the D gene is possibly TRBD1 (6 bases). V lost 2 bases, J lost 2 bases, and 13 bases lay in between. CDR3 size: 16 residues. The germline V gene has CDR1 MNHEY and CDR2 SVGEGT. CDR3 coding DNA: TGTGCCAGCAGTTACGGCGGGGGCTTGGGCAATCAGCCCCAGCATTTT. This gives the protein CASSYGGGLGNQPQHF.

The sample holds one count of this clone. J is TRBJ2-7 and V is TRBV27; 9 bases match TRBD1. The germline CDR1 and CDR2 sequences are MNHEY and SMNVEV (reference sequence). Trimming took 6 bases from V and 3 from J; bases not matched to a gene: 3. The CDR3 runs 13 residues. CDR3 DNA: TGTGCCAGCAGCGTGGGACAGGGCTACGAGCAGTACTTC. Its protein product is CASSVGQGYEQYF.

The chain links TRBV5-6 to TRBJ1-4; 7 bases match TRBD1. The V segment lost 4 bases and the J segment 8 bases; nucleotides outside the gene matches: 8. Germline CDR1 is SGHDT and CDR2 is YYEEEE. The CDR3 has 14 residues. CDR3 in amino acids: CASSPRDSGEKLFF. The CDR3 DNA reads as TGTGCCAGCAGCCCTCGGGACAGCGGAGAAAAACTGTTTTTT.

The chain carries TRBV13 and TRBJ2-3; 13 nucleotides match TRBD2. V trimming: 5 bases; J trimming: 7 bases; junction bases outside the gene matches: 9. The CDR3 sequence is 16 residues long. The germline V gene has CDR1 PRHDT and CDR2 FYEKMQ (reference sequence). The CDR3 is CASSLGTSGISHTQYF. CDR3 bases: TGTGCCAGCAGCCTCGGGACTAGCGGGATTAGTCATACGCAGTATTTT.

The rearrangement uses TRBV6-5 and TRBJ1-3; D unresolved. The V end lost 2 bases, the J end lost 6 bases, and 11 bases lay between the germline ends. CDR1 and CDR2 from the germline V gene are MNHEY and SVGAGI. The CDR3 runs 14 residues. CDR3 sequence reads: CASSYAGMQNTIYF. CDR3 in DNA: TGTGCCAGCAGTTACGCCGGGATGCAAAACACCATATATTTT.

V is TRBV12-3 or TRBV12-4 and J is TRBJ1-5; 8 nucleotides match TRBD1. Trimming removed 7 bases from V and 3 bases from J; junction bases left unmatched: 2. The length of the CDR3 is 13 residues. The CDR3 here is CASMGQANQPQHF. The CDR3 DNA follows: TGTGCCAGCATGGGACAGGCCAATCAGCCCCAGCATTTT.

V gene TRBV5-6 combines with J gene TRBJ1-4, with D unresolved. Germline values: CDR1 SGHDT, CDR2 YYEEEE. The CDR3 is made up of 13 amino acids. The V end was cut by 1 base, the J end by 4 bases, with 5 bases between. CDR3 in DNA: TGTGCCAGCAGCTTGAGCCATAATGAAAAACTGTTTTTT. Translation gives CASSLSHNEKLFF.

The chain is built from TRBV6-5 and TRBJ2-1, with TRBD2 matching 12 bases. Germline CDR1 is MNHEY and CDR2 is SVGAGI. Trimming took 5 bases from V and 8 from J; bases not matched to a gene: 7. The CDR3 has 15 residues. The CDR3 reads CASSKTSGSFDEQFF. The CDR3, as DNA: TGTGCCAGCAGTAAGACTAGCGGGAGTTTCGATGAGCAGTTCTTC.

This sequence joins TRBV19 and TRBJ2-3; D is undetermined. Germline V lookup: CDR1 LNHDA, CDR2 SQIVND (reference sequence). The length of the CDR3 is 15 residues. V lost 4 bases and J lost 2, with 13 bases in between. The CDR3, as DNA: TGTGCCAGTAGTACCACCTCGGGTCCCACAGATACGCAGTATTTT. Translating gives CASSTTSGPTDTQYF.

The rearrangement joins TRBV19 to TRBJ2-3; maybe TRBD2 (6 bases). The germline gives CDR1 LNHDA, CDR2 SQIVND (reference sequence). There are 13 residues in the CDR3. V dropped 7 bases and J dropped 3 bases, with 11 bases sitting between them. CDR3 protein: CASNTGVTDTQYF. CDR3 coding DNA: TGTGCCAGTAACACGGGAGTTACAGATACGCAGTATTTT. Together with reference TRBV19 and TRBJ2-3, the CDR3 gives the full variable domain: DGGITQSPKYLFRKEGQNVTLSCEQNLNHDAMYWYRQDPGQGLRLIYYSQIVNDFQKGDIAEGYSVSREKKESFPLTVTSAQKNPTAFYLCASNTGVTDTQYFGPGTRLTVL.

The J gene is TRBJ1-5, the V gene TRBV19; D perhaps matches TRBD1 (6 bases). The germline gives CDR1 LNHDA, CDR2 SQIVND (reference sequence). This CDR3 spans 12 amino acids. Trimming pared 7 bases from V and 5 bases from J, leaving 9 bases between. The CDR3 loop reads CASKQGDQPQHF. The CDR3 region has the DNA TGTGCCAGTAAACAGGGAGATCAGCCCCAGCATTTT.

The chain links TRBV7-6 to TRBJ2-7; 8 bases fit TRBD1. V shed 5 bases, J shed 5 bases, and the junction held 11 bases outside the gene matches. CDR1 and CDR2 (germline): SGHVS, FNYEAQ. The CDR3 loop spans 15 amino acids. The CDR3 coding sequence is TGTGCCAGCAGCATCTCCACGGACAGGGTGGACGAGCAGTACTTC. Translation: CASSISTDRVDEQYF.

The CDR3 loop reads CASSPENNQPQHF. CDR3 sequence (DNA): TGTGCCAGCAGTCCGGAGAACAATCAGCCCCAGCATTTT. This chain connects TRBV6-5 to TRBJ1-5; D uncertain. CDR1 and CDR2 (germline): MNHEY, SVGAGI. V lost 5 bases, J lost 3 bases, and 8 bases lay in between. The CDR3 length is 13 residues.